These T cell receptor beta chains were read from a single sample in a study of regulatory T cells in long-lasting Graves disease. TCRdb ran MiXCR on the multiplex PCR reads and lists one entry per CDR3 protein. In the table there are around 460,000 distinct CDR3 sequences, roughly 15% of which are singletons. The same sample was also studied in work on T cells in Graves' hyperthyroidism and ophthalmopathy.

The sample in question was peripheral blood mononuclear cells (PBMCs), obtained at new diagnosis, from a patient treated with antithyroid drugs. The receptors originated from a woman aged 45-60 years with Graves disease. CDR3s include the opening cysteine and the closing phenylalanine or tryptophan. D genes are given only for firm matches. Some rows have no size entry. The others give once, few or many, or a class for an expanded clone.

few	TRBV2	TRBJ2-7	-	TGTGCCAGCAGGGATGGCGGGGTCTCCTACGAGCAGTACTTC	CASRDGGVSYEQYF
few	TRBV19	TRBJ2-1	-	TGTGCCAGTAGTAACCAAGGGTGGAATGAGCAGTTCTTC	CASSNQGWNEQFF
-	TRBV5-1	TRBJ2-3	-	TGCGCCAGCAGCCCTGCTGGGTCGGGAAGGGGCACAGATACGCAGTATTTT	CASSPAGSGRGTDTQYF
-	TRBV5-4	TRBJ1-2	-	TGTGCCAGCAGCCACAGAGGACAGACTAACTATGGCTACACCTTC	CASSHRGQTNYGYTF
-	TRBV27	TRBJ2-7	-	TGTGCCAGCAGTTCGACTAGTCTCTACGAGCAGTACTTC	CASSSTSLYEQYF
few	TRBV28	TRBJ2-7	TRBD2	TGTGCCAGCAGTTTCGGGGGGGAAATCTCCTACGAGCAGTACTTC	CASSFGGEISYEQYF
-	TRBV3-1	TRBJ1-5	TRBD1	TGTGCCAGCAGCCAGACAGGGGGCGCCGGGCAGCCCCAGCATTTT	CASSQTGGAGQPQHF
few	TRBV28	TRBJ1-2	-	TGTGCCAGCAGTTTAGTATTCTATGGCTACACCTTC	CASSLVFYGYTF
many	TRBV28	TRBJ2-5	-	TGTGCCAGCAGGCCGGCACGTGTATCGAGGGAGACCCAGTACTTC	CASRPARVSRETQYF
many	TRBV5-5	TRBJ2-3	-	TGTGCCAGCAGCCGGAAAACCGAGGCAGATACGCAGTATTTT	CASSRKTEADTQYF
many	TRBV19	TRBJ1-1	-	TGTGCCAGTAGTATCGGCGGACTGAACACTGAAGCTTTCTTT	CASSIGGLNTEAFF
few	TRBV30	TRBJ1-3	-	TGTGCCTGGAGTGATGGCCTCGGGGCTGGAAACACCATATATTTT	CAWSDGLGAGNTIYF
-	TRBV3-1	TRBJ2-2	-	TGTGCCAGCAGCCAACTCGACACCGGGGAGCTGTTTTTT	CASSQLDTGELFF
many	TRBV28	TRBJ2-3	TRBD2	TGTGCCAGCAGTAACAGACTAGCGGGAGTGTCAGATACGCAGTATTTT	CASSNRLAGVSDTQYF
many	TRBV7-9	TRBJ2-7	-	TGTGCCAGCAGCTTAAGTACGGCCGGTTGGGAGCAGTACTTC	CASSLSTAGWEQYF
many	TRBV3-1	TRBJ2-7	-	TGTGCCAGCAGCCCCCTTTCGACAAACTACGAGCAGTACTTC	CASSPLSTNYEQYF
-	TRBV18	TRBJ2-1	TRBD2	TGTGCCAGCTCACCACCCCAATCTCTAGCGGGAGTATTTCGGAATGAGCAGTTCTTC	CASSPPQSLAGVFRNEQFF
many	TRBV5-1	TRBJ1-2	-	TGCGCCAGCAGCTTGTCGTCGGGGGATCGAGGCTATGGCTACACCTTC	CASSLSSGDRGYGYTF
few	TRBV9	TRBJ2-5	-	TGTGCCAGCAGCGTAGGTGGGAAGGGGAGGAACCAGTACTTC	CASSVGGKGRNQYF
many	TRBV7-9	TRBJ2-7	-	TGTGCCAGCAGCTCGACCTCCTACGAGCAGTACTTC	CASSSTSYEQYF
-	TRBV18	TRBJ2-2	-	TGTGCCAGCTCACCCCCCGGACAGAACACCGGGGAGCTGTTTTTT	CASSPPGQNTGELFF
few	TRBV25-1	TRBJ2-3	-	TGTGCCAGCAGCCAACCTCAGAACAGCACAGATACGCAGTATTTT	CASSQPQNSTDTQYF
many	TRBV6-7	TRBJ1-5	TRBD1	TGTGCCAGCAGAAACCCTTCAGGGGGGGGCCGTCAATATCAGCCCCAGCATTTT	CASRNPSGGGRQYQPQHF
many	TRBV28	TRBJ2-1	TRBD2	TGTGCCAGCAGAAAGGGACTAGCGGGAGGGGTTGAGCAGTTCTTC	CASRKGLAGGVEQFF
many	TRBV12-3/TRBV12-4	TRBJ2-2	TRBD2	TGTGCCAGCAGTATCTACGGGACTAGCGGGAGAACCGGGGAGCTGTTTTTT	CASSIYGTSGRTGELFF
-	TRBV19	TRBJ2-5	-	TGTGCCAGTAGTATAGCACAGGGTGGTAAGACCCAGTACTTC	CASSIAQGGKTQYF
-	TRBV6-1	TRBJ2-7	TRBD2	TGTGCCAGCGGAGCGGGAGGGTCCTACGAGCAGTACTTC	CASGAGGSYEQYF
-	TRBV5-1	TRBJ2-7	TRBD2	TGCGCCAGCAGCTTACTAGCGGACTACGAGCAGTACTTC	CASSLLADYEQYF
few	TRBV20-1	TRBJ1-1	TRBD1	TGCAGTGCTAGAGACGGGGACAGTTCGAGCACTGAAGCTTTCTTT	CSARDGDSSSTEAFF
many	TRBV28	TRBJ1-3	-	TGTGCCAGTGAAGGCGGGGTTGCAAACACCATATATTTT	CASEGGVANTIYF
many	TRBV2	TRBJ2-7	TRBD2	TGTGCCAGCAGTGAAGCGTGGGGACTAGCGGGAGGCGAGCAGTACTTC	CASSEAWGLAGGEQYF
many	TRBV27	TRBJ1-1	TRBD1	TGTGCCAGCAGCTGGGACAGGGAGAGAGACACTGAAGCTTTCTTT	CASSWDRERDTEAFF
few	TRBV10-3	TRBJ2-2	TRBD2	TGTGCCATCAGTGAGCGGGAGGGGAACACCGGGGAGCTGTTTTTT	CAISEREGNTGELFF
few	TRBV7-2	TRBJ1-4	TRBD1	TGTGCCAGCAGCTCGTGGACAGGGGGAAGCGAAAAACTGTTTTTT	CASSSWTGGSEKLFF
once	TRBV4-1	TRBJ2-5	-	TGCGCCAGCAGCCAAGGGTACGCGGTTAATCAAGAGACCCAGTACTTC	CASSQGYAVNQETQYF
-	TRBV19	TRBJ1-2	TRBD1	TGTGCCAGTAGTATTTTAACAGGGGCCTATGGCTACACCTTC	CASSILTGAYGYTF
many	TRBV5-1	TRBJ1-2	TRBD1	TGCGCCAGCAGCCTGACACCCGGGACAGGGTCGTGGGAAGGCTACACCTTC	CASSLTPGTGSWEGYTF
-	TRBV19	TRBJ2-5	-	TGTGCCAGCACCAAGGGGCCCCAAGAGACCCAGTACTTC	CASTKGPQETQYF
-	TRBV7-6	TRBJ2-3	-	TGTGCCAGCGGCCGCTTGGCTGTTGGGAGTGGGGCAGATACTCAGTATTTT	CASGRLAVGSGADTQYF
-	TRBV13	TRBJ2-4	-	TGTGCCAGCAGCTTAGGGACAGTAGCCAAAAACATTCAGTACTTC	CASSLGTVAKNIQYF
many	TRBV20-1	TRBJ2-3	TRBD2	TGCAGTGCTAGGGGAGGTCTAGCGGGAAGGAGGGTTGGCACAGATACGCAGTATTTT	CSARGGLAGRRVGTDTQYF
few	TRBV28	TRBJ1-2	-	TGTGCCAGCAGTTTGGTCAGAATTGATGGCTACACCTTC	CASSLVRIDGYTF
-	TRBV5-5	TRBJ2-7	TRBD1	TGTGCCAGCAGCTTGGCGGGACAGGATGCCTACGAGCAGTACTTC	CASSLAGQDAYEQYF
few	TRBV25-1	TRBJ2-5	-	TGTGCCAGCAGTTTATTGTCCCAAGAGACCCAGTACTTC	CASSLLSQETQYF
many	TRBV20-1	TRBJ2-1	-	TGCAGTGCTATACCCGGGAAGAGCTCCTACAATGAGCAGTTCTTC	CSAIPGKSSYNEQFF
few	TRBV10-3	TRBJ2-5	TRBD2	TGTGCCATCAGTGGGGGGACTAGCGCCCAAGAGACCCAGTACTTC	CAISGGTSAQETQYF
many	TRBV6-5	TRBJ1-2	TRBD1	TGTGCCAGCAGTTACTGGGCGGGGACAGACTATGGCTACACCTTC	CASSYWAGTDYGYTF
-	TRBV5-1	TRBJ2-7	-	TGCGCCAGCAGCTCCGCGGGTATAGGGGGGGCCTACGAGCAGTACTTC	CASSSAGIGGAYEQYF
many	TRBV28	TRBJ2-3	-	TGTGCCAGCAGGTCCGGGACCCTAAGCACAGATACGCAGTATTTT	CASRSGTLSTDTQYF
once	TRBV6-4	TRBJ2-3	TRBD2	TGTGCCAGCAGTGAATCAGCGGGAGGTTCAGATACGCAGTATTTT	CASSESAGGSDTQYF